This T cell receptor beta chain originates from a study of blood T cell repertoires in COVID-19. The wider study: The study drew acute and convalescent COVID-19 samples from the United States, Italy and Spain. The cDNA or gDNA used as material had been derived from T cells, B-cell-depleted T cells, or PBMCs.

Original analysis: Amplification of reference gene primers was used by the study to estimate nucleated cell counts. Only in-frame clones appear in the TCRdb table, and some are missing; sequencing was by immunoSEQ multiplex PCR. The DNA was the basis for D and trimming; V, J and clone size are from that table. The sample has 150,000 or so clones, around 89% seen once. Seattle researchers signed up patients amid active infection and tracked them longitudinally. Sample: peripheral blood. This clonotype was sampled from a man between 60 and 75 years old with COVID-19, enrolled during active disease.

The CDR3 DNA follows: TGTGCCAGCAGCCAGGGACTAGCGGGGGGACAAGAGACCCAGTACTTC. It is translated as CASSQGLAGGQETQYF. The chain joins TRBV11-2 to TRBJ2-5; 15 bases match TRBD2. CDR3 size: 16 residues. With V trimmed by 5 bases and J by 2 bases, 3 bases remained unmatched. Germline loops: CDR1 SGHAT, CDR2 FQNNGV.